These 20 T cell receptor beta chains were sequenced from one sample in a study of blood T cells in healthy people across ages. Through a sample-barcoded 5' primer and a J-beta primer mix, a second PCR was run for 7 to 11 cycles. One entry per CDR3 protein results from TCRdb running MiXCR on the 5' RACE reads. The table records around 990,000 distinct CDR3 sequences, around 25% of them present only once. These data were also filed under a second study, of T cells of mothers and their children.

Input material: blood. The receptors come from a girl aged 2 to 9 in good health.

This clonotype was seen only a few times. J is TRBJ1-1 and V is TRBV6-1, with a weak D call TRBD1 (5 bases). This CDR3 is built from 14 residues. Between the trimmed V and J ends, which lost 5 bases and 3 bases, there was a span of 13 bases. Germline CDR1 MNHNS, CDR2 SASEGT. The CDR3 reads CASSRNQGDTEAFF. CDR3 nucleotides: TGTGCCAGCAGTCGAAACCAGGGAGACACTGAAGCTTTCTTT.

Notes on this clonotype: The junction and the germline gene differ at one end; a read error may be behind it. CDR3: CASREDLPGHNEQLF. CDR3 bases: TGTGCCAGCAGGGAAGACTTACCTGGACACAATGAGCAGCTCTTC. The chain links TRBV12-3 or TRBV12-4 to TRBJ2-1; tentatively, D is TRBD1 (5 bases). This CDR3 is 15 amino acids long.

This clonotype occurred many times. The rearrangement links TRBV2 to TRBJ2-7; 8 positions match TRBD1. Germline CDR1 reads SNHLY; CDR2 reads FYNNEI. This CDR3 has 13 residues. The V and J ends lost 8 bases and 0 bases, in that order; junction bases with no gene match: 3. The CDR3 coding sequence is TGTGCCAGCGCAGGGGGCATCTCCTACGAGCAGTACTTC. It yields the protein CASAGGISYEQYF.

This clonotype was observed a few times. The chain carries TRBV20-1 and TRBJ2-1; TRBD2 matches 8 bases. V dropped 3 bases and J dropped 1; count of bases not matched to a gene: 5. Germline V gene sequence: CDR1 DFQATT, CDR2 SNEGSKA (reference sequence). This CDR3 is 15 amino acids long. The CDR3 bases are TGCAGTGCTAGTGGTGCGGGAGGTTCCTACAATGAGCAGTTCTTC. Protein: CSASGAGGSYNEQFF.

This clonotype was counted a single time. The chain has TRBV12-3 or TRBV12-4 and TRBJ1-3, with TRBD1 identical over 7 bases. The CDR3 is 17 residues long. After removal of 7 bases from V and 0 bases from J, the junction contained 12 bases not matched to a gene. CDR3 nucleotide sequence: TGTGCCAGCATCCTAGGACAGGCCTCTAACTCTGGAAACACCATATATTTT. Its translation is CASILGQASNSGNTIYF.

The gene calls are TRBV5-1 and TRBJ2-2, with 11 bases lining up with TRBD1. Germline values: CDR1 SGHRS, CDR2 YFSETQ. The CDR3 loop spans 15 amino acids. After removal of 3 bases from V and 6 bases from J, the junction contained 4 bases not matched to a gene. CDR3 sequence (DNA): TGCGCCAGCAGCTGGAGGACAGGGGGCCCCGGGGAGCTGTTTTTT. Protein sequence: CASSWRTGGPGELFF.

Only a few counts were recorded for this clonotype. The CDR3 region has the DNA TGTGCCAGCACCGTAGGGGGACAGGGGACTGTCCTGACTTTC. Its translation is CASTVGGQGTVLTF. The gene calls are TRBV12-3 or TRBV12-4 and TRBJ2-6; TRBD1 matches 10 bases. The CDR3 extends over 14 amino acids. The V and J ends lost 7 bases and 13 bases, in that order; junction bases with no gene match: 10.

The chain links TRBV7-8 to TRBJ2-3; 11 bases are shared with TRBD1. J lost 2 bases, V lost 10 bases, and 2 bases had no gene match. There are 13 residues in the CDR3. Germline CDR1 reads SGHVS; CDR2 reads FQNEAQ. CDR3 bases: TGTGCCATCGGACAGGGGGCCACAGATACGCAGTATTTT. This codes for CAIGQGATDTQYF.

The rearrangement joins TRBV7-2 to TRBJ2-4, with D unclear. Germline CDR1 SGHTA, CDR2 FQGNSA. The CDR3 runs to 14 residues. The V gene lost 5 bases and the J gene lost 7 bases, with 15 bases spanning the gap. The CDR3 bases are TGTGCCAGCAGCCTTGCTCCTATACCCAACATTCAGTACTTC. Translation: CASSLAPIPNIQYF.

This clonotype was observed a few times. This chain uses TRBV4-1 with TRBJ2-1; a possible D gene is TRBD1 (5 bases). V was trimmed by 4 bases and J by 5 bases, leaving 18 bases between them. The V gene's germline CDR1 is MGHRA and CDR2 YSYEKL. CDR3 length: 16 amino acids. Here the CDR3 reads CASSPYGATSDNEQFF. The CDR3 DNA reads as TGCGCCAGCAGCCCTTATGGGGCTACCTCAGACAATGAGCAGTTCTTC.

This clonotype was seen more than once but under ten times. This chain connects TRBV20-1 to TRBJ2-7; unclear D gene. The CDR3 runs to 13 residues. Germline CDR1 is DFQATT and CDR2 is SNEGSKA (reference sequence). The ends were cut back, 3 bases at V and 3 bases at J, with 12 bases in the middle. The CDR3: CSASDGFLYEQYF. The CDR3 DNA sequence: TGCAGTGCTAGTGACGGGTTCCTCTACGAGCAGTACTTC.

This chain uses TRBV20-1 with TRBJ2-1; D remains unclear. The length of the CDR3 is 15 residues. Germline CDR1 and CDR2: DFQATT and SNEGSKA (reference sequence). Trimming left V 0 bases short and J 6 bases short, with 15 bases between. The CDR3 bases are TGCAGTGCTAGAGACGTGAAACGATCCCTCAATGAGCAGTTCTTC. Translated, it gives CSARDVKRSLNEQFF.

This chain connects TRBV15 to TRBJ2-3; D is uncertain. This CDR3 has 13 residues. Germline CDR1 and CDR2: LNHNV and YYDKDF (reference sequence). With 1 base removed from V and 3 bases from J, the gap between germline ends came to 5 bases. CDR3 DNA: TGTGCCACCAGCAGAGCTGGGACAGATACGCAGTATTTT. Translating gives CATSRAGTDTQYF.

This clonotype turned up a few times. The V gene is TRBV4-3, the J gene TRBJ2-7; D is possibly TRBD2 (7 bases). With 0 bases removed from V and 5 bases from J, the gap between germline ends came to 14 bases. From germline, CDR1 is LGHNA and CDR2 YSLEER. This CDR3 is built from 15 residues. CDR3 sequence reads: CASSQDAGAQNEQYF. The DNA of the CDR3 is TGCGCCAGCAGCCAAGATGCGGGGGCGCAGAACGAGCAGTACTTC.

This clonotype occurred a few times. The rearrangement uses TRBV4-2 and TRBJ1-5, with TRBD1 as a possible D gene (5 bases). CDR1 is LGHNA and CDR2 is YNFKEQ in the germline V gene. CDR3 length: 14 amino acids. Trimming took off 1 base at V and 4 bases at J, with 8 bases between the two ends. For the CDR3, the DNA is TGTGCCAGCAGCCAAGTGGAGGGGAATCAGCCCCAGCATTTT. This encodes CASSQVEGNQPQHF.

CDR3 nucleotide sequence: TGTGCCAGCAGTGAAGAATTATCGGCTAGCGGGAGGAGCTCCTACAATGAGCAGTTCTTC. Translating gives CASSEELSASGRSSYNEQFF. The genes are TRBV6-1 and TRBJ2-1; TRBD2 agrees at 11 bases. The CDR3 runs to 20 residues. Germline V gene data show CDR1 as MNHNS and CDR2 as SASEGT. Germline trimming cut 1 base from V and 0 bases from J; bases unmatched to any gene: 11.

Only a few counts were recorded for this clonotype. The V and J genes are TRBV27 and TRBJ1-5; TRBD1 agrees at 9 bases. Unmatched junction bases numbered 6, after V lost 6 bases and J lost 9 bases. Germline lookup yields CDR1 MNHEY and CDR2 SMNVEV (reference sequence). CDR3 length equals 13 residues. The CDR3 reads CASSGQGPRPQHF. DNA of the CDR3: TGTGCCAGCAGCGGACAGGGGCCCAGGCCCCAGCATTTT.

The J gene is TRBJ1-4, the V gene TRBV5-1, with 9 bases matching TRBD1. This CDR3 region has 15 residues. CDR1 SGHRS and CDR2 YFSETQ come from the germline V gene. The ends lost 2 bases at V and 8 bases at J; junction bases unmatched: 7. The CDR3 region is CASSFTGTGNEKLFF. The CDR3 DNA follows: TGCGCCAGCAGCTTCACCGGGACAGGGAACGAAAAACTGTTTTTT.

CDR3 sequence: CASSFAVGTRHEQYF. The CDR3, as DNA: TGTGCCAGCAGCTTCGCGGTTGGGACTAGACACGAGCAGTACTTC. The chain is built from TRBV7-9 and TRBJ2-1; 8 bases are shared with TRBD2. The DNA end favors TRBJ2-7, so the J call may be wrong. Per germline, CDR1 SEHNR and CDR2 FQNEAQ (reference sequence). The CDR3 is 15 amino acids.

The rearrangement joins TRBV9 to TRBJ2-1; maybe TRBD1 (6 bases). The CDR3 contains 15 residues. From germline, CDR1 is SGDLS and CDR2 YYNGEE. The ends were cut back, 0 bases at V and 7 bases at J, with 14 bases in the middle. CDR3 in amino acids: CASSVATPQGNEQFF. CDR3 sequence (DNA): TGTGCCAGCAGCGTAGCCACTCCCCAGGGGAATGAGCAGTTCTTC. The whole variable domain, filled in from reference TRBV9 and TRBJ2-1, reads DSGVTQTPKHLITATGQRVTLRCSPRSGDLSVYWYQQSLDQGLQFLIQYYNGEERAKGNILERFSAQQFPDLHSELNLSSLELGDSALYFCASSVATPQGNEQFFGPGTRLTVL.